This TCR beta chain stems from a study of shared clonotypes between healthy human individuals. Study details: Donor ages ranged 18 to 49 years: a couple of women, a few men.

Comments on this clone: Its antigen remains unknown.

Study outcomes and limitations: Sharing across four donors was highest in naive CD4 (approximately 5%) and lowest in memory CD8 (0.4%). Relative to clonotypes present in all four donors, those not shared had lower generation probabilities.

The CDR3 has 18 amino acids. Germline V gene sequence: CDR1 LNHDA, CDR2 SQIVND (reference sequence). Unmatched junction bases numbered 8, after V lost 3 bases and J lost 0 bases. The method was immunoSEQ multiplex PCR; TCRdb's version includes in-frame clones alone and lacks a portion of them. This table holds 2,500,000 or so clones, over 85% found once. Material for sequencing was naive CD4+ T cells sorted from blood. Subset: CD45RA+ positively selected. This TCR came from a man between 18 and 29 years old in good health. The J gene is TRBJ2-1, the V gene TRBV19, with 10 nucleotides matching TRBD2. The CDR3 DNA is TGTGCCAGTAGTATTGAACTAGCGGGACCCACCTCCTACAATGAGCAGTTCTTC. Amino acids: CASSIELAGPTSYNEQFF.